This T cell receptor beta chain is from a study of T cells in Graves' hyperthyroidism and ophthalmopathy. CDR1 and CDR2 (germline): LGHDT, YNNKEL (reference sequence). Trimming took off 0 bases at V and 1 base at J, with 12 bases between the two ends. CDR3 size: 17 residues. This clonotype was counted ten times or more. Its target is not known. Whole-study results and caveats: A median about 6.2 months before onset, the model predicted ophthalmopathy. Among clonotypes expanded in thyroid above 0.001, most were also found in blood.

From RNA transcripts, TCR beta CDR3 regions were amplified. TCR CDR3 regions were first amplified by RT-PCR with HTBI primers. TCRdb re-called the multiplex PCR reads with MiXCR, one entry per CDR3 protein. The repertoire holds under 400,000 distinct CDR3 sequences, 12% to 15% seen once, with approximately 19% in the top ten. Material: blood. The rearrangement links TRBV3-1 to TRBJ2-2, with no clear D. This clonotype originated in a woman in her sixties with Graves' ophthalmopathy. The CDR3 region is CASSQETGRKNTGELFF. The CDR3 nucleotides are TGTGCCAGCAGCCAAGAGACTGGCAGGAAGAACACCGGGGAGCTGTTTTTT.